A single sample is the source of the 30 T cell receptor beta chains below, sequenced in a study of shared clonotypes between healthy human individuals. Profiling relied on immunoSEQ multiplex PCR, and the TCRdb table lists in-frame clones only, not all of them. This repertoire shows some 2,400,000 clones, 90% to 96% found once; its top ten account for roughly 0.13%. Sequenced sample: naive CD4+ T cells sorted from blood. Subset here: CD45RA+ positively selected. All receptors derive from a man aged 18 to 30 in good health.

The chain employs TRBV5-1 and TRBJ2-7, with 10 bases fitting TRBD1. This CDR3 contains 15 residues. Germline trimming cut 3 bases from V and 5 bases from J; bases unmatched to any gene: 8. Germline values: CDR1 SGHRS, CDR2 YFSETQ. The CDR3: CASSSPGTGAHEQYF. DNA for the CDR3: TGCGCCAGCAGCTCTCCCGGGACAGGGGCCCACGAGCAGTACTTC.

V and J are TRBV5-1 and TRBJ2-3, with 7 bases that match TRBD1. Looked up from germline, CDR1 is SGHRS and CDR2 is YFSETQ. The CDR3 totals 16 residues. The V segment lost 4 bases and the J segment 3 bases; nucleotides outside the gene matches: 11. CDR3 DNA sequence: TGCGCCAGCAGCACCCGACAGGGAATGGGGACAGATACGCAGTATTTT. This sequence encodes CASSTRQGMGTDTQYF.

The chain recombines TRBV19 with TRBJ1-1, with unresolved D. Germline V gives CDR1 LNHDA, CDR2 SQIVND (reference sequence). The CDR3 runs to 12 residues. V lost 8 bases to trimming and J lost 7 bases, with 14 bases between them. CDR3: CASGPAPIEAFF. CDR3 bases: TGTGCCAGTGGGCCCGCCCCAATTGAAGCTTTCTTT. The complete variable domain, with remaining parts taken from reference TRBV19 and TRBJ1-1, reads DGGITQSPKYLFRKEGQNVTLSCEQNLNHDAMYWYRQDPGQGLRLIYYSQIVNDFQKGDIAEGYSVSREKKESFPLTVTSAQKNPTAFYLCASGPAPIEAFFGQGTRLTVV.

The rearrangement joins TRBV6-6 to TRBJ2-2, with D possibly being TRBD1 or TRBD2 (7 bases each). The V gene lost 2 bases and the J gene lost 5 bases, with 12 bases spanning the gap. CDR1 MNHNY and CDR2 SVGAGI come from the germline V gene (reference sequence). The CDR3 has 15 residues. The CDR3 DNA sequence: TGTGCCAGCAGTTACGCAGGGGGGGTTACCGGGGAGCTGTTTTTT. Translating gives CASSYAGGVTGELFF.

The V call is TRBV5-5, the J call TRBJ2-3; 12 bases are a match to TRBD2. Germline V gives CDR1 SGHKS, CDR2 YYEKEE (reference sequence). Germline trimming cut 4 bases from V and 1 base from J; bases unmatched to any gene: 7. The CDR3 totals 17 residues. As DNA, the CDR3 is TGTGCCAGCAGCAAAGGACTAGCGGGGACCCGCACAGATACGCAGTATTTT. Translating gives CASSKGLAGTRTDTQYF.

This chain uses TRBV6-5 with TRBJ2-7, with D unclear. Per the germline V gene, CDR1 is MNHEY and CDR2 is SVGAGI. The CDR3 is made up of 11 amino acids. Trimming removed 8 bases at V and 2 bases at J, with 7 bases between. CDR3 nucleotides: TGTGCCAGCGGCGCCCCCTACGAGCAGTACTTC. The encoded protein is CASGAPYEQYF.

The J gene is TRBJ1-6, the V gene TRBV27; D is perhaps TRBD1 (6 bases). Germline CDR1 is MNHEY and CDR2 is SMNVEV (reference sequence). The CDR3 length is 15 residues. V was shortened by 0 bases and J by 7 bases, with 10 bases between the two germline ends. The CDR3 is CASSLSGAGNSPLHF. Written as DNA, the CDR3 is TGTGCCAGCAGTTTATCGGGGGCGGGGAATTCACCCCTCCACTTT.

The V and J genes are TRBV6-5 and TRBJ1-2; 7 bases map to TRBD1. Unmatched junction bases numbered 10, after V lost 4 bases and J lost 8 bases. Germline loops: CDR1 MNHEY, CDR2 SVGAGI. The CDR3 extends over 14 amino acids. The DNA of the CDR3 is TGTGCCAGCAGTTTCTTCCAGGGGGGTGGCGGCTACACCTTC. Translation gives CASSFFQGGGGYTF.

This chain joins TRBV14 and TRBJ2-7; D is unresolved. CDR3 size: 16 residues. V was trimmed by 1 base and J by 2 bases, leaving 15 bases between them. Germline CDR1 and CDR2: SGHDN and FVKESK. The CDR3 reads CASSQGVRKAAYEQYF. In DNA form, the CDR3 reads TGTGCCAGCAGCCAAGGAGTAAGAAAGGCCGCCTACGAGCAGTACTTC.

The gene calls are TRBV27 and TRBJ2-1; 15 bases are shared with TRBD2. CDR3 length: 18 amino acids. The V gene's germline CDR1 is MNHEY and CDR2 SMNVEV (reference sequence). V was clipped by 5 bases and J by 5 bases; unmatched bases: 10. CDR3 in amino acids: CASSPPGTSGGQNNEQFF. The CDR3 DNA is TGTGCCAGCAGTCCCCCCGGGACTAGCGGGGGGCAGAACAATGAGCAGTTCTTC.

The rearrangement joins TRBV7-9 to TRBJ1-6; D gene ambiguous. The CDR3 has 14 residues. Germline V gene data show CDR1 as SEHNR and CDR2 as FQNEAQ (reference sequence). Deletions cut 7 bases from V and 7 bases from J, with 14 bases between. Written as DNA, the CDR3 is TGTGCCAGCACCAGAACCACAGTGAATTCACCCCTCCACTTT. Its translation is CASTRTTVNSPLHF.

The chain employs TRBV5-1 and TRBJ2-2, with 7 nucleotides matching TRBD2. Germline V lookup: CDR1 SGHRS, CDR2 YFSETQ. The CDR3 contains 16 residues. V lost 0 bases and J lost 5; bases outside the gene matches: 7. The CDR3: CASSLEAGVGTGELFF. The CDR3 region has the DNA TGCGCCAGCAGCTTGGAGGCGGGAGTAGGAACCGGGGAGCTGTTTTTT.

The chain couples TRBV30 to TRBJ2-2, with 13 bases matching TRBD2. CDR3 size: 15 residues. CDR1 GTSNPN and CDR2 SVGIG come from the germline V gene (reference sequence). This CDR3 reads CAAQLAGGPSGELFF. The CDR3, as DNA: TGTGCAGCCCAACTAGCGGGGGGGCCGTCCGGGGAGCTGTTTTTT.

This clone was found once. The CDR3 reads CASSRSSTYPPDTQYF. CDR3 in DNA: TGTGCCAGCAGCCGTTCTAGCACTTACCCACCAGATACGCAGTATTTT. J is TRBJ2-3 and V is TRBV9; D may be TRBD2 (5 bases). Germline V CDR1 and CDR2: SGDLS, YYNGEE. The V end lost 4 bases, the J end lost 4 bases, and 19 bases lay between the germline ends. The CDR3 runs to 16 residues.

This chain connects TRBV6-1 to TRBJ1-2; TRBD1 is a possible D gene (5 bases). The V gene lost 2 bases and the J gene lost 0 bases, with 16 bases spanning the gap. The CDR3 is 17 amino acids. The germline CDR1 and CDR2 sequences are MNHNS and SASEGT. The CDR3 here is CASSESGGGATNYGYTF. CDR3 sequence (DNA): TGTGCCAGCAGTGAAAGTGGAGGCGGGGCGACTAACTATGGCTACACCTTC.

The V and J genes are TRBV11-2 and TRBJ1-2, with D possibly matching TRBD1 (6 bases). This CDR3 is 17 amino acids long. With 4 bases removed from V and 6 bases from J, the gap between germline ends came to 24 bases. Germline-derived CDR1 and CDR2 are SGHAT and FQNNGV. CDR3 DNA: TGTGCCAGCAGCTCGATTCGGCCGGGACATAAGACGGATGGCTACACCTTC. It yields the protein CASSSIRPGHKTDGYTF.

The chain uses TRBV5-4 and TRBJ2-7; 8 bases align to TRBD2. Germline-derived CDR1 and CDR2 are SGHNT and YYREEE (reference sequence). The CDR3 is made up of 17 amino acids. Trimming removed 3 bases from V and 3 bases from J; junction bases left unmatched: 14. CDR3 DNA sequence: TGTGCCAGCAGCTCACTTGTGTCCGGGAGCGGGAGCTACGAGCAGTACTTC. It yields the protein CASSSLVSGSGSYEQYF.

The chain couples TRBV2 to TRBJ2-5, with a weak D call TRBD1 (6 bases). This CDR3 is 13 amino acids long. V lost 5 bases and J lost 4, with 11 bases in between. CDR1 is SNHLY and CDR2 is FYNNEI in the germline V gene. The CDR3 spells CASSTGIGETQYF. CDR3 nucleotide sequence: TGTGCCAGCAGTACAGGGATTGGAGAGACCCAGTACTTC. The whole variable domain, remainder taken from reference TRBV2 and TRBJ2-5, is EPEVTQTPSHQVTQMGQEVILRCVPISNHLYFYWYRQILGQKVEFLVSFYNNEISEKSEIFDDQFSVERPDGSNFTLKIRSTKLEDSAMYFCASSTGIGETQYFGPGTRLLVL.

The chain employs TRBV4-3 and TRBJ2-5; maybe TRBD1 (5 bases). The V and J ends lost 0 bases and 4 bases respectively, with 18 bases between them. Per the germline V gene, CDR1 is LGHNA and CDR2 is YSLEER. The CDR3 consists of 17 residues. Here the CDR3 DNA reads TGCGCCAGCAGCCAAGATGTTGGACATGGTCAGGGAGAGACCCAGTACTTC. It translates to CASSQDVGHGQGETQYF.

The CDR3 DNA sequence: TGTGCCAGCAGTGATGTAAGGGGTTCCGTCTACGAGCAGTACTTC. Its protein is CASSDVRGSVYEQYF. V usage is TRBV27 and J usage is TRBJ2-7; weak D call: TRBD1 (5 bases). The CDR3 is made up of 15 amino acids. Germline V gives CDR1 MNHEY, CDR2 SMNVEV (reference sequence). Trimming took 5 bases from V and 3 from J, leaving 17 bases between them.

This clone was detected once. The chain couples TRBV5-1 to TRBJ2-7, with 7 bases identical to TRBD1. This CDR3 spans 13 amino acids. The V segment lost 4 bases and the J segment 6 bases; nucleotides outside the gene matches: 7. The germline gives CDR1 SGHRS, CDR2 YFSETQ. The CDR3 loop is CASSPTGTVEQYF. Here the CDR3 DNA reads TGCGCCAGCAGCCCTACAGGGACAGTCGAGCAGTACTTC.

The V and J genes are TRBV30 and TRBJ1-1; D perhaps matches TRBD1 (5 bases). This CDR3 has 17 residues. Germline CDR1 and CDR2: GTSNPN and SVGIG (reference sequence). V shed 2 bases and J shed 4 bases, with 23 bases lying between them. The CDR3 region is CAWSRAGFGSRATEAFF. The CDR3 DNA reads as TGTGCCTGGAGTCGGGCAGGGTTCGGGAGCAGGGCCACTGAAGCTTTCTTT.

This chain connects TRBV5-6 to TRBJ1-2, with TRBD1 matching 8 bases. V lost 0 bases and J lost 7; bases outside the gene matches: 5. The CDR3 has 14 amino acids. CDR1 and CDR2 from the germline V gene are SGHDT and YYEEEE. CDR3 region: CASSLARTGLGYTF. In DNA, the CDR3 is TGTGCCAGCAGCTTGGCAAGGACAGGGCTTGGCTACACCTTC.

The chain links TRBV5-1 to TRBJ2-2, with 10 bases aligning to TRBD2. The V gene end was trimmed by 0 bases and the J gene end by 7 bases; junction bases not matched to a gene: 9. This CDR3 contains 17 residues. The germline V gene encodes CDR1 SGHRS and CDR2 YFSETQ. CDR3 in DNA: TGCGCCAGCAGCTTGGATCTAGCGGGAGCCGCAGGCGGGGAGCTGTTTTTT. Translation: CASSLDLAGAAGGELFF.

CDR3 loop: CAEGVRETQYF. CDR3 coding DNA: TGTGCAGAGGGGGTTCGAGAGACCCAGTACTTC. This chain uses TRBV7-9 with TRBJ2-5; maybe TRBD1 (6 bases). CDR1 and CDR2 from the germline V gene are SEHNR and FQNEAQ (reference sequence). This CDR3 comprises 11 residues.

V gene TRBV7-2 combines with J gene TRBJ2-7, with unresolved D. The V gene's germline CDR1 is SGHTA and CDR2 FQGNSA. The CDR3 runs 12 residues. The V end was cut by 3 bases, the J end by 10 bases, with 13 bases between. The chain's CDR3 is CASSFDTVTQYF. CDR3 sequence (DNA): TGTGCCAGCAGCTTCGATACAGTGACTCAGTACTTC.

About this clone itself: At one end, the junction sequence differs from germline, possibly due to a read error. The V call is TRBV7-7, the J call TRBJ2-1; TRBD1 is a possible D gene (5 bases). The CDR3 consists of 15 residues. Germline CDR1 reads SSHAT; CDR2 reads FNYEAQ (reference sequence). In nucleotides, the CDR3 is TGTGCTAGCAGCCCAGGGCAACCTCCAAACAATGAGCAGTTCTTC. This sequence encodes CASSPGQPPNNEQFF.

The chain has TRBV2 and TRBJ2-7; D is tentatively TRBD1 or TRBD2 (6 bases each). CDR3 size: 15 residues. With 6 bases removed from V and 4 bases from J, the gap between germline ends came to 19 bases. Germline loops: CDR1 SNHLY, CDR2 FYNNEI. The CDR3: CASSNLEGGRYEQYF. As DNA, the CDR3 is TGTGCCAGCAGCAACCTGGAAGGGGGGCGGTACGAGCAGTACTTC.

Remarks on this clone: This sample also contains other DNA sequences that code for the same CDR3. CDR3 sequence: CASSLQGDYGYTF. In DNA form, the CDR3 reads TGTGCCAGCAGCTTGCAGGGTGACTATGGCTACACCTTC. The chain combines TRBV5-5 with TRBJ1-2, with a weak D call TRBD1 (5 bases). CDR3 length: 13 residues. The V gene's germline CDR1 is SGHKS and CDR2 YYEKEE (reference sequence). Trimming took off 1 base at V and 3 bases at J, with 7 bases between the two ends.

V is TRBV6-5 and J is TRBJ1-5, with 7 bases fitting TRBD1. Trimming removed 4 bases from V and 3 bases from J; junction bases left unmatched: 9. Looked up from germline, CDR1 is MNHEY and CDR2 is SVGAGI. The CDR3 contains 16 residues. CDR3 residues: CASSSEPTGVNQPQHF. The DNA of the CDR3 is TGTGCCAGCAGTTCCGAGCCTACAGGGGTCAATCAGCCCCAGCATTTT.